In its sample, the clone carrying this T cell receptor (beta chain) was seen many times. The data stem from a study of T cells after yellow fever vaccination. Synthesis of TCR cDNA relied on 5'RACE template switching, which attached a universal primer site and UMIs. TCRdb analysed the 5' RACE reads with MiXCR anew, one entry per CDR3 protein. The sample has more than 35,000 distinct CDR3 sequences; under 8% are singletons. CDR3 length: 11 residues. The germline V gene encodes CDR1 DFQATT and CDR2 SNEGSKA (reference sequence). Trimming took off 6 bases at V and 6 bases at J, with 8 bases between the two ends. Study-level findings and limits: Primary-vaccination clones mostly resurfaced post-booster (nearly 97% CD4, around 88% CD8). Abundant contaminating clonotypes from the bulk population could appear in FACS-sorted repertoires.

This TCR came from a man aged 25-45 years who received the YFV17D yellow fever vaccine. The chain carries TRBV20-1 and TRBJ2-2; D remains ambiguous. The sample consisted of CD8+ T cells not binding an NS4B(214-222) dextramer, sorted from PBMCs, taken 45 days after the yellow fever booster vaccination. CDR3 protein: CSALGSGELFF. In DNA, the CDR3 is TGCAGTGCACTCGGGTCCGGGGAGCTGTTTTTT.